This T cell receptor beta chain is from a study of Graves' ophthalmopathy and Graves' hyperthyroidism. V was pared by 4 bases and J by 2 bases, with 12 bases between. The CDR3 contains 14 residues. Germline CDR1 and CDR2: MNHEY and SVGEGT. Amplification targeted the TCR beta CDR3 regions, with RNA transcripts as the source material. Scientists carried out first-round RT-PCR using HTBI primers and then a second-round multiplex PCR. Each CDR3 protein is one row after TCRdb ran MiXCR on the multiplex PCR reads. The sample comprises a few hundred thousand distinct CDR3 sequences, roughly 14% of which are singletons, and 5.5% to 7% rests with the top ten.

The specimen sequenced was peripheral blood. This chain links TRBV6-2 or TRBV6-3 with TRBJ2-7; D not resolved. The sequence was collected from a woman younger than 35 with stable Graves' hyperthyroidism. The chain's CDR3 is CASSSAFTAYEQYF. The CDR3 bases are TGTGCCAGCAGTTCCGCGTTTACCGCCTACGAGCAGTACTTC.